This TCR beta chain was sequenced during a study of T cell responses to AZD1222 COVID-19 vaccine. The protocol was immunoSEQ multiplex PCR, while the TCRdb copy is restricted to in-frame clones and leaves out a portion. The sample comprises some 120,000 clones, around 87% of which are singletons, and approximately 1.4% rests with the top ten. The CDR3 spans 12 residues. V lost 5 bases, J lost 13 bases, and 7 bases stayed unmatched. Germline CDR1 reads LGHDT; CDR2 reads YNNKEL (reference sequence). This chain uses TRBV3-1 (or the pseudogene TRBV3-2) with TRBJ1-4; 7 bases are a match to TRBD1. Sequencing used peripheral blood, obtained on day 0 of AZD1222 vaccination. The receptor was isolated from an adult in good health. The CDR3 bases are TGTGCCAGCAGCTTGGGAGGGGGCGGACTGTTTTTT. Protein sequence: CASSLGGGGLFF.